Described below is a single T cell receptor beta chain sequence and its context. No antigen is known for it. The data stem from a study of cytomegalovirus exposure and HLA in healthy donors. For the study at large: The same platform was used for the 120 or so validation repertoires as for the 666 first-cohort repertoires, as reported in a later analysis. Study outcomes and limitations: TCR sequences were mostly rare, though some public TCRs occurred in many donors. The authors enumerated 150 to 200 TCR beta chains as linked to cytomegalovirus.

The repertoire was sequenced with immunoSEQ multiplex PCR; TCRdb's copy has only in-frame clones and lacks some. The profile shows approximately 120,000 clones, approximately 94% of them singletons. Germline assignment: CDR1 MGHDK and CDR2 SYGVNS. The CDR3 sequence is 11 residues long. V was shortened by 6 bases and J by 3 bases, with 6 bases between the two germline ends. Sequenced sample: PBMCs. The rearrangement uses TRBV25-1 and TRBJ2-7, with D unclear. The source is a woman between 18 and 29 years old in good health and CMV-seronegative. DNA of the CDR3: TGTGCCAGCAGCAGAAACTACGAGCAGTACTTC. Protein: CASSRNYEQYF.